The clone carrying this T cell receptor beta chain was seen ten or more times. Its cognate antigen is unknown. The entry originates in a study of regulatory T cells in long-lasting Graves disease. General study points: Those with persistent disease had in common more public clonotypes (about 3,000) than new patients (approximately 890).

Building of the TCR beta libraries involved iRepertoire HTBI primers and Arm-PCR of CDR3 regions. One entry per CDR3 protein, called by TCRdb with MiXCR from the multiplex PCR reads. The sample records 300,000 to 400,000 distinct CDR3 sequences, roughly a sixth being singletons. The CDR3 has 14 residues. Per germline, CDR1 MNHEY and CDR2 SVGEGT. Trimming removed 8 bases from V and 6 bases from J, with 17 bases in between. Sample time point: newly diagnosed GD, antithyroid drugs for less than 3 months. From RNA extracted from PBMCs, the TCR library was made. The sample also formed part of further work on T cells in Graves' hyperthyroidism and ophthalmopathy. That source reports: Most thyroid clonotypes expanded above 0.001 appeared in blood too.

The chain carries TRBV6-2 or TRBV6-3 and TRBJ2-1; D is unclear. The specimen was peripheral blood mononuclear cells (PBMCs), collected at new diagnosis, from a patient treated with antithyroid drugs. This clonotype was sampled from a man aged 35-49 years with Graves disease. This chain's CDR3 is CASSGGKPGNEQFF. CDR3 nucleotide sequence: TGTGCCAGCTCCGGCGGAAAACCGGGCAATGAGCAGTTCTTC.